Sequencing of this TCR beta chain was carried out in a study of neurological immune-mediated disorders (dated by TCRdb to about 2019). With regard to the full study: Among the roughly 34 multiple sclerosis patients, relapsing-remitting MS was present in 31 and secondary progressive MS was present in 3. Peripheral blood TCR-beta repertoires from HTLV-I-associated myelopathy (HAM/TSP) patients, multiple sclerosis patients and healthy controls were compared by UMI-based sequencing. Alongside PBMC samples, the set of 106 TCR-beta libraries contained longitudinal samples, technical triplicates, and paired CD4+ and CD8+ T-cell subsets that had been sorted. The cohort included roughly 71 subjects: approximately 15 with HAM/TSP, some 35 with multiple sclerosis, and around 20 healthy controls. The paper's findings and limits, for the study overall: No identical CDR3 amino acid sequences were shared among expanded clones across subjects, suggesting private TCR-beta repertoires in all groups. In a phylogenetic analysis, the repertoires of 18 out of 34 MS patients fell into a single cluster of related CDR3 sequences, pointing to a possible signature at the repertoire level. TCR clonal expansion was highest in HAM/TSP patients and lowest in MS patients, with MS patients falling below even healthy controls. No clinical or MRI features were associated with the MS cluster, and the authors said that larger cohorts are needed.

The germline V gene (reference sequence) yields LNHNV for CDR1 and YYDKDF for CDR2. V ends up 4 bases short and J 4 bases short, with an unmatched junction base count of 2. Taken from cysteine to phenylalanine, the CDR3 has 14 residues. Only the CDR3 part of the read is kept: 42 bases, read in frame from the first base. cDNA synthesis used template-switch 5'RACE with a primer carrying a 10-nucleotide random unique molecular identifier tagging each TCR transcript. Every sequencing run covered 15-18 subjects and yielded more than 170 million TCR-beta sequences. The RNeasy kit was used to extract total RNA. The KAPA Real-time Library Amplification kit was used to amplify TCR-beta VDJ regions with primers targeting the TCR constant region and the 5'RACE anchor. A first PCR added sample indexes and Illumina adaptors, and a second PCR then raised library yield. After Ampure bead purification, the roughly 650 bp TCR product was size-selected on a 2% E-gel SizeSelection system. Before pooling, library quality was assessed on a Bioanalyzer, concentration was determined with Qubit, and library quantification was performed with the Kapa Library Quantification kit. An Illumina HiSeq 2500 was used to sequence the libraries paired-end at 2 x 150 bp. To increase sequence diversity, roughly 23-30% phiX was spiked into each library pool. Concerning the study's data processing: Quality-filtered reads were processed with the UMI-based MiGEC pipeline, and over 90% of raw TCR sequences were removed by the MiGEC pipeline during error correction. VDJ genes were aligned to IMGT germline references, and clonotypes were defined by unique CDR3 amino acid sequence plus V-J genes. Clonal expansion, Shannon diversity and CDR3 relatedness were evaluated with VDJtools (CalcPairwiseDistances, ClusterSamples), while phylogenetic trees were built in CLCbio workbench. A clone was classed as expanded if it had 8 or more unique UMIs, a cutoff based on coefficient-of-variation modelling across technical triplicates. In TCRdb, the public reads were trimmed at Q25 with fastp and aligned with MiXCR, with productive beta chains retained. Entries that share a CDR3 protein sequence are merged under the most common genes and DNA. Clone size and V and J calls follow TCRdb, not the original study. The sample data list 50,000 or so distinct CDR3 sequences, and less than 4% of these were observed just once. Clones ranked in the top ten supply over 5.5% of the sample.

Unsorted PBMC libraries were generated from 2 million PBMCs stored in RNAlater at -80 °C until RNA extraction. The multiple sclerosis patients were enrolled in a US clinical protocol that evaluated disease progression with magnetic resonance imaging. Peripheral blood underwent Ficoll-Hypaque density gradient centrifugation to isolate PBMCs, which were then cryopreserved in liquid nitrogen. This clonotype was found many times. This clone's antigen is unknown. No much larger clonotype is one base removed from it; base qualities were not supplied. Input material: PBMCs. This sequence originates from a man aged 55 to 70 with multiple sclerosis. The V and J genes are TRBV15 and TRBJ2-5; TRBD2 lines up with 11 middle nucleotides. The nucleotide sequence reads as follows: TGTGCCACCAGCACTAGCGGGAGGATAGAGACCCAGTACTTC. It is translated as CATSTSGRIETQYF.